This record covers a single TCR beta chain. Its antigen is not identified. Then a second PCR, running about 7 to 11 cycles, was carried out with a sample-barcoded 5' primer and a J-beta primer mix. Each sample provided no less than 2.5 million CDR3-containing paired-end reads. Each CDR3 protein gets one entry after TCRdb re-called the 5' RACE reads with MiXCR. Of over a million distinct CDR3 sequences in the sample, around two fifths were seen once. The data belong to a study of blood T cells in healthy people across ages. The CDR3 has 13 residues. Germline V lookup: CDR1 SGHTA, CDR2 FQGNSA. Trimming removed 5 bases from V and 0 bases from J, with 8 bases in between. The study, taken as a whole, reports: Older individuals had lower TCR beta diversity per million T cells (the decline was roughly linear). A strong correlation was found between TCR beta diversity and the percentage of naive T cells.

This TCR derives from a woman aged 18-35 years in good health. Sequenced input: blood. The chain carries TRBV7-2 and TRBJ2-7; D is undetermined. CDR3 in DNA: TGTGCCAGCAGCGCTTATAGCTCCTACGAGCAGTACTTC. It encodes CASSAYSSYEQYF.